This T cell receptor beta chain was recorded in a study of read filtering for tumor transcriptome and immune sequencing. This CDR3 has 17 amino acids. The germline CDR1 and CDR2 sequences are SGHVS and FQNEAQ. J was trimmed by 6 bases and V by 5 bases; bases with no gene match: 11. This clonotype showed up many times. This library used roughly 370 ng RNA and molecular barcoded adaptors spanning alpha/delta and beta/gamma chains. One entry per CDR3 protein, called by TCRdb with MiXCR from the reads. The table has about 86,000 distinct CDR3 sequences, more than 9% seen once. Sequenced: a population of CD138-negative cells sorted from bone marrow. This TCR came from a donor older than 35 with multiple myeloma. The V gene is TRBV7-8, the J gene TRBJ2-2; TRBD2 matches 11 bases. Written as DNA, the CDR3 is TGTGCCAGCAGCCGGCTACCAACTAGCGGGAGCCCCGGGGAGCTGTTTTTT. This encodes CASSRLPTSGSPGELFF.